This TCR beta chain was sequenced in a study of blood T cell repertoires in COVID-19. Study information: Italy, Spain and the United States were the sources of the convalescent and acute COVID-19 samples. The cDNA or gDNA used as material had been derived from T cells, B-cell-depleted T cells, or PBMCs.

Participants were placed into cohorts based on the clinical history they reported. Exposed participants came across a COVID-19 case within 2 weeks before study entry. The protocol was immunoSEQ multiplex PCR, while the TCRdb copy is restricted to in-frame clones and leaves out a portion. The data hold some 180,000 clones, with over 70% observed a single time. The CDR3 has 16 residues. Losses at the gene ends were 1 base for V and 4 bases for J; bases not matched to a gene: 6. Germline CDR1 is SGHNT and CDR2 is YYREEE (reference sequence). The sample comprised PBMCs or T cells enriched from blood (not recorded which). The chain joins TRBV5-4 to TRBJ2-5; 11 positions agree with TRBD2. The TCR sequence derives from a man in his 60s who had been exposed to COVID-19. This CDR3 reads CASSLPLAGGLETQYF. CDR3 in DNA: TGTGCCAGCAGCTTGCCTCTAGCGGGAGGTTTAGAGACCCAGTACTTC.